The entry below gives a single TCR beta chain sequence along with its context. The CDR3 totals 14 residues. From germline, CDR1 is SEHNR and CDR2 FQNEAQ (reference sequence). The V gene lost 2 bases and the J gene lost 4 bases, with 12 bases spanning the gap. Cohorts were assigned according to the clinical history that participants reported. The data were obtained in a study of blood T cell repertoires in COVID-19. Sequencing was performed with immunoSEQ multiplex PCR; in TCRdb, only in-frame clones are kept and a portion is missing. Among roughly 310,000 clones listed, over 75% were seen once. This clonotype was obtained from a woman in her 40s who had recovered from COVID-19. Sequenced: PBMCs or T cells enriched from blood (not recorded which). The V and J genes are TRBV7-9 and TRBJ2-7, with TRBD2 as a possible D gene (5 bases). CDR3 coding DNA: TGTGCCAGCAGCTTAATGGACTCCCAATACGAGCAGTACTTC. Amino acid sequence: CASSLMDSQYEQYF. Supplemented by reference TRBV7-9 and TRBJ2-7, the full variable domain reads DTGVSQNPRHKITKRGQNVTFRCDPISEHNRLYWYRQTLGQGPEFLTYFQNEAQLEKSRLLSDRFSAERPKGSFSTLEIQRTEQGDSAMYLCASSLMDSQYEQYFGPGTRLTVT.